A single TCR beta chain is shown here with its context. Produced via immunoSEQ multiplex PCR; TCRdb's table is partial and in-frame only. The sample carries 150,000 to 200,000 clones, about 87% recorded once. The data were obtained in a study of T cell responses to AZD1222 COVID-19 vaccine. V lost 2 bases and J lost 15; bases outside the gene matches: 15. Germline values: CDR1 KGHDR, CDR2 SFDVKD. This CDR3 comprises 17 residues. The sample here was peripheral blood, taken 28 days after the second dose of the MenACWY control vaccine. The source is an adult who received the MenACWY meningococcal vaccine as a control. The chain joins TRBV24-1 to TRBJ2-1; TRBD2 agrees at 13 bases. CDR3 region: CATSDSPGLAGESAMFF. The CDR3 DNA reads TGTGCCACCAGTGATTCTCCAGGACTAGCGGGAGAGTCAGCGATGTTCTTC.